Shown below are 26 T cell receptor beta chains from a single sample sequenced in a study of cytotoxic CD8 clonotypes in ibrutinib-treated CLL. This table comes from immunoSEQ multiplex PCR, and its TCRdb copy is limited to in-frame clones, with some not included. The sample contains a few hundred thousand clones, roughly 71% of which appear only once. The source material was PBMCs, sampled after 36 months of ibrutinib treatment. All receptors derive from a human donor with chronic lymphocytic leukemia.

This sequence joins TRBV9 and TRBJ2-1; 7 positions agree with TRBD1. The CDR3 is made up of 13 amino acids. Looked up from germline, CDR1 is SGDLS and CDR2 is YYNGEE. J was trimmed by 1 base and V by 9 bases; bases with no gene match: 4. CDR3 sequence: CANRGPSYNEQFF. DNA for the CDR3: TGTGCCAACAGGGGCCCGTCCTACAATGAGCAGTTCTTC.

The rearrangement links TRBV28 to TRBJ2-3, with D unclear. Germline assignment: CDR1 MDHEN and CDR2 SYDVKM. Trimming took off 4 bases at V and 1 base at J, with 6 bases between the two ends. This CDR3 region has 13 residues. The DNA for the CDR3 is TGTGCCAGCAGTTCACGGGGCACAGATACGCAGTATTTT. Its translation is CASSSRGTDTQYF.

The chain is built from TRBV27 and TRBJ2-7, with 10 bases that match TRBD1. This CDR3 has 16 amino acids. V shed 3 bases, J shed 2 bases, and the junction held 7 bases outside the gene matches. Germline CDR1 and CDR2: MNHEY and SMNVEV (reference sequence). The CDR3 DNA follows: TGTGCCAGCAGTTTGGTTTCCGGACAGGGGGCCTACGAGCAGTACTTC. Translating gives CASSLVSGQGAYEQYF.

V usage is TRBV7-9 and J usage is TRBJ2-7; 7 bases fit TRBD1. This CDR3 is 14 amino acids long. Germline CDR1 is SEHNR and CDR2 is FQNEAQ (reference sequence). Trimming took 2 bases from V and 4 from J; bases not matched to a gene: 5. The CDR3 nucleotides are TGTGCCAGCAGCTTATGGGGCAGGGGGTACGAGCAGTACTTC. This encodes CASSLWGRGYEQYF.

The chain recombines TRBV30 with TRBJ2-7; TRBD1 agrees at 9 bases. V lost 0 bases, J lost 11 bases, and 2 bases stayed unmatched. Germline loops: CDR1 GTSNPN, CDR2 SVGIG (reference sequence). CDR3 size: 11 residues. The CDR3 here is CAWSVRTGEYF. The CDR3 bases are TGTGCCTGGAGTGTGAGGACAGGGGAGTACTTC.

CDR3 protein: CASSTPRSPTEAFF. The CDR3 DNA sequence: TGTGCCAGCAGTACCCCCAGATCGCCCACTGAAGCTTTCTTT. This chain links TRBV27 with TRBJ1-1; D gene unclear. Trimming shortened V by 5 bases and J by 4 bases, and 14 bases separated the two germline ends. Germline assignment: CDR1 MNHEY and CDR2 SMNVEV (reference sequence). The CDR3 totals 14 residues.

The chain carries TRBV6-1 and TRBJ1-3, with unresolved D. V was clipped by 8 bases and J by 0 bases, with 14 bases between them. Germline V CDR1 and CDR2: MNHNS, SASEGT. The CDR3 contains 15 residues. For the CDR3, the DNA is TGTGCCAGCCGAGAGGGAACTTACTCTGGAAACACCATATATTTT. Translation gives CASREGTYSGNTIYF.

This chain uses TRBV11-2 with TRBJ2-5; possibly TRBD1 for D (6 bases). The CDR3 is 14 amino acids. V shed 5 bases and J shed 4 bases, with 14 bases lying between them. CDR1 is SGHAT, CDR2 FQNNGV, per germline. This chain's CDR3 is CASSPTTGLETQYF. The CDR3 DNA follows: TGTGCCAGCAGCCCCACTACAGGGTTAGAGACCCAGTACTTC.

This clone has a handful of counts. CDR3: CSVAEGWLVNTEAFF. The DNA of the CDR3 is TGCAGCGTGGCTGAAGGGTGGCTCGTCAACACTGAAGCTTTCTTT. The genes are TRBV29-1 and TRBJ1-1; D gene unclear. The CDR3 consists of 15 residues. The V gene lost 6 bases and the J gene lost 2 bases, with 19 bases spanning the gap. Germline V gene lookup returns CDR1 SQVTM and CDR2 ANQGSEA.

The chain combines TRBV7-2 with TRBJ1-1; D is unclear. The germline V and J ends were trimmed by 3 bases and 6 bases, with 17 bases remaining between them. The germline CDR1 and CDR2 sequences are SGHTA and FQGNSA. The CDR3 is made up of 15 amino acids. DNA of the CDR3: TGTGCCAGCAGCTTCCCTCCCGGGGTGAGAGCTGAAGCTTTCTTT. It codes for CASSFPPGVRAEAFF.

The chain is built from TRBV7-2 and TRBJ2-5, with TRBD2 identical over 11 bases. The J segment lost 1 base and the V segment lost 5 bases, leaving 3 bases of the junction unmatched. This CDR3 contains 15 residues. CDR1 SGHTA and CDR2 FQGNSA come from the germline V gene. CDR3 nucleotides: TGTGCCAGCAGCCCACTAGCGGGAGTCCAAGAGACCCAGTACTTC. The encoded protein is CASSPLAGVQETQYF.

CDR3 in DNA: TGCGCCAGCAGCGGGGGAGACGAGCAGTACTTC. Its protein product is CASSGGDEQYF. J is TRBJ2-7 and V is TRBV5-1, with D possibly called TRBD1 or TRBD2 (5 bases each). Germline V gene data show CDR1 as SGHRS and CDR2 as YFSETQ. The CDR3 runs to 11 residues. V lost 4 bases and J lost 5, with 7 bases in between.

This chain connects TRBV11-3 to TRBJ2-5; 8 nucleotides match TRBD1. V was clipped by 5 bases and J by 4 bases; unmatched bases: 9. This CDR3 region has 15 residues. Looked up from germline, CDR1 is SGHNT and CDR2 is YENEEA. CDR3 bases: TGTGCCAGCAGCGCACACAGGGGGTATGGAGAGACCCAGTACTTC. Amino acids: CASSAHRGYGETQYF. The entire variable domain, with the rest obtained from reference TRBV11-3 and TRBJ2-5, is as follows: EAGVVQSPRYKIIEKKQPVAFWCNPISGHNTLYWYLQNLGQGPELLIRYENEEAVDDSQLPKDRFSAERLKGVDSTLKIQPAELGDSAVYLCASSAHRGYGETQYFGPGTRLLVL.

This clone came up a few times. The rearrangement uses TRBV29-1 and TRBJ2-7, with 8 bases that match TRBD1. Trimming removed 2 bases from V and 2 bases from J; junction bases left unmatched: 5. Per the germline V gene, CDR1 is SQVTM and CDR2 is ANQGSEA. The CDR3 is 14 amino acids. Written as DNA, the CDR3 is TGCAGCGTTGAACAGGGGGCGCTCCCCTACGAGCAGTACTTC. Translated, it gives CSVEQGALPYEQYF.

The rearrangement uses TRBV5-1 and TRBJ1-6; possibly TRBD1 for D (5 bases). Trimming removed 6 bases at V and 8 bases at J, with 18 bases between. Germline CDR1 SGHRS, CDR2 YFSETQ. This CDR3 is 15 amino acids long. CDR3 coding DNA: TGCGCCAGCAATAGGGGCCGTGCGGTCGATTCACCCCTCCACTTT. It codes for CASNRGRAVDSPLHF.

The J gene is TRBJ2-3, the V gene TRBV13; D is undetermined. Germline V gene lookup returns CDR1 PRHDT and CDR2 FYEKMQ (reference sequence). This CDR3 is built from 11 residues. V was trimmed by 2 bases and J by 10 bases, leaving 7 bases between them. The CDR3 bases are TGTGCCAGCAGCTTATCGAGTTCGCAGTATTTT. Translated: CASSLSSSQYF. Together with reference TRBV13 and TRBJ2-3, the CDR3 gives the full variable domain: AAGVIQSPRHLIKEKRETATLKCYPIPRHDTVYWYQQGPGQDPQFLISFYEKMQSDKGSIPDRFSAQQFSDYHSELNMSSLELGDSALYFCASSLSSSQYFGPGTRLTVL.

This chain connects TRBV7-6 to TRBJ1-1; tentatively, D is TRBD1 (5 bases). The CDR3 is made up of 13 amino acids. Trimming pared 5 bases from V and 5 bases from J, leaving 12 bases between. From germline, CDR1 is SGHVS and CDR2 FNYEAQ. As DNA, the CDR3 is TGTGCCAGCAGCGCAGCTGGGGGTACTGAAGCTTTCTTT. It codes for CASSAAGGTEAFF.

The chain couples TRBV6-1 to TRBJ2-4, with D unresolved. Trimming shortened V by 9 bases and J by 3 bases, and 12 bases separated the two germline ends. Germline V gives CDR1 MNHNS, CDR2 SASEGT. The CDR3 consists of 13 residues. Written as DNA, the CDR3 is TGTGCCAGTGCGGTGATTGTCAAAAACATTCAGTACTTC. The encoded protein is CASAVIVKNIQYF.

The chain recombines TRBV6-4 with TRBJ2-3; D unclear. Germline assignment: CDR1 MRHNA and CDR2 SNTAGT. The length of the CDR3 is 15 residues. The V end lost 4 bases, the J end lost 2 bases, and 13 bases lay between the germline ends. In DNA, the CDR3 is TGTGCCAGCAGTGTATTCGGGTCATTCACAGATACGCAGTATTTT. As protein: CASSVFGSFTDTQYF.

V is TRBV5-1 and J is TRBJ1-3, with 8 bases that match TRBD1. CDR1 and CDR2 from the germline V gene are SGHRS and YFSETQ. The CDR3 is 13 amino acids. V trimming: 6 bases; J trimming: 4 bases; junction bases outside the gene matches: 3. Written as DNA, the CDR3 is TGCGCCAGCAACAGGGGGTACGGAAACACCATATATTTT. Translating gives CASNRGYGNTIYF. The full variable domain, with the rest looked up from reference TRBV5-1 and TRBJ1-3, is KAGVTQTPRYLIKTRGQQVTLSCSPISGHRSVSWYQQTPGQGLQFLFEYFSETQRNKGNFPGRFSGRQFSNSRSEMNVSTLELGDSALYLCASNRGYGNTIYFGEGSWLTVV.

This clone has just a few counts. In the same sample, other DNA sequences code for this CDR3. V gene TRBV5-1 combines with J gene TRBJ1-2; D unresolved. The V gene's germline CDR1 is SGHRS and CDR2 YFSETQ. CDR3 length: 12 amino acids. Trimming took 0 bases from V and 4 from J, leaving 4 bases between them. The CDR3 nucleotides are TGCGCCAGCAGCTTGGACTTCTATGGCTACACCTTC. Translated: CASSLDFYGYTF.

The chain recombines TRBV4-2 with TRBJ2-7, with TRBD2 matching over 14 bases. This CDR3 contains 16 residues. V shed 1 base, J shed 2 bases, and the junction held 1 base outside the gene matches. Germline assignment: CDR1 LGHNA and CDR2 YNFKEQ. The CDR3 nucleotides are TGTGCCAGCAGCCAAGTGACTAGCGGGGGGGCCTACGAGCAGTACTTC. Residues: CASSQVTSGGAYEQYF.

This sequence joins TRBV10-2 and TRBJ1-2, with D possibly being TRBD1 (6 bases). CDR1 and CDR2 from the germline V gene are WSHSY and SAAADI. The CDR3 covers 13 residues. Trimming shortened V by 3 bases and J by 4 bases, and 9 bases separated the two germline ends. The CDR3 sequence: CASSEGGIYGYTF. The CDR3 nucleotides read TGCGCCAGCAGTGAAGGGGGGATCTATGGCTACACCTTC.

The chain carries TRBV5-6 and TRBJ2-1; no firm D call. Trimming removed 3 bases at V and 4 bases at J, with 14 bases between. The CDR3 runs to 15 residues. CDR1 is SGHDT, CDR2 YYEEEE, per germline. CDR3 region: CASSWESGFYNEQFF. In DNA form, the CDR3 reads TGTGCCAGCAGCTGGGAATCGGGCTTTTACAATGAGCAGTTCTTC.

The J gene is TRBJ1-1, the V gene TRBV7-3; no firm D call. Between the trimmed V and J ends, which lost 1 base and 5 bases, there was a span of 17 bases. The germline V gene has CDR1 SGHTA and CDR2 FQGTGA. This CDR3 comprises 16 residues. The DNA of the CDR3 is TGTGCCAGCAGCTTAAACGTACGGGTTCCGGAGACTGAAGCTTTCTTT. It yields the protein CASSLNVRVPETEAFF.

This clone was seen a few times. V and J are TRBV6-1 and TRBJ2-3; TRBD1 matches at 9 bases. The germline gives CDR1 MNHNS, CDR2 SASEGT. This CDR3 spans 13 amino acids. Trimming at V came to 6 bases and at J to 6 bases, leaving 4 bases not matched to a gene. The CDR3 DNA reads as TGTGCCAGCAGCCGGGACAGGGACGATACGCAGTATTTT. As protein: CASSRDRDDTQYF.